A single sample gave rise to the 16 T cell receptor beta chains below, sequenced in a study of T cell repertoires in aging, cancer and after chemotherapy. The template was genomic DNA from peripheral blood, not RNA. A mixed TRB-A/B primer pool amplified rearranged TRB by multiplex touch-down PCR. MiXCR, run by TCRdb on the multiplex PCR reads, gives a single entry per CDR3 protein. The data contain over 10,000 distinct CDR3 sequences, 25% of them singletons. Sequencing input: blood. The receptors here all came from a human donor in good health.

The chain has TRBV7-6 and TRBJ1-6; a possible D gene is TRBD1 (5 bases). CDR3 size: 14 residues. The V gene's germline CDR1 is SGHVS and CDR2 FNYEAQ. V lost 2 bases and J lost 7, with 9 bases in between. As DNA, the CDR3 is TGTGCCAGCAGCTTATCAGGGTTAAATTCACCCCTCCACTTT. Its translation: CASSLSGLNSPLHF.

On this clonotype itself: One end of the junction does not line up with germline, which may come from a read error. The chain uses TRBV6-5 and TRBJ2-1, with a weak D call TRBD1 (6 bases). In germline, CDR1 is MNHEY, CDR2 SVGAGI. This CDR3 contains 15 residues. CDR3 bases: TGCGCCAGCAGTGAGAACAGGGCCTTCTACAATGAGCAGTTCTTC. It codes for CASSENRAFYNEQFF.

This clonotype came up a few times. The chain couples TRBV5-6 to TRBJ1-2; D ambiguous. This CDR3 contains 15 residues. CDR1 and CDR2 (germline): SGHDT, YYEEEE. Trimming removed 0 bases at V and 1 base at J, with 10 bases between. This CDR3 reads CASSLEFANNYGYTF. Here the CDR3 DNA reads TGTGCCAGCAGCTTGGAGTTTGCGAATAACTATGGCTACACCTTC.

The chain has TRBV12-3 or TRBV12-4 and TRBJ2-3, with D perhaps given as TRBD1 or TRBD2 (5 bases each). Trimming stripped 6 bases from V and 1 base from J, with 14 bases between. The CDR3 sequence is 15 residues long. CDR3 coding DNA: TGTGCCAGCAGGGAGCTGGGACGGGGCACAGATACGCAGTATTTT. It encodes CASRELGRGTDTQYF.

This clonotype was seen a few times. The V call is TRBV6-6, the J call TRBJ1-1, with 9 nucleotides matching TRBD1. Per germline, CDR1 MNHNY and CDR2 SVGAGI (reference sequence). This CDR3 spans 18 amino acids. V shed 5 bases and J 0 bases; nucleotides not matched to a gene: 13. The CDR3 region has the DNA TGTGCCAGCAGTGGAGCCGGGACAGGGATTATTTTGAACACTGAAGCTTTCTTT. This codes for CASSGAGTGIILNTEAFF.

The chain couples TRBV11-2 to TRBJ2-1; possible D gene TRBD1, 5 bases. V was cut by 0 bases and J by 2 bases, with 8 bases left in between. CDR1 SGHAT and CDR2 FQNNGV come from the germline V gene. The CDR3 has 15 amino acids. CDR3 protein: CASSLEPGPYNEQFF. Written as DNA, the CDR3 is TGTGCCAGCAGCTTAGAGCCAGGGCCCTACAATGAGCAGTTCTTC.

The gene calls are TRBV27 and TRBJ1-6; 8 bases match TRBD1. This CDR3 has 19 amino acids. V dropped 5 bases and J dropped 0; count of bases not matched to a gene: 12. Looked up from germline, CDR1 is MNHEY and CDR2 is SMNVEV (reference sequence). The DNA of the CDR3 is TGTGCCAGCAGTCCCAGCCGTAGACAGGGGAGCTCCTATAATTCACCCCTCCACTTT. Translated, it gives CASSPSRRQGSSYNSPLHF.

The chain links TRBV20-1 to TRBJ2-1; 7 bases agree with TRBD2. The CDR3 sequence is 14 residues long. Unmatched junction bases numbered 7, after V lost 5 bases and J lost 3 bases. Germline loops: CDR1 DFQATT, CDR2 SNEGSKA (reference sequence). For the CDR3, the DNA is TGCAGTGCTCGAACGGGGGGAGGCTACAATGAGCAGTTCTTC. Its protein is CSARTGGGYNEQFF.

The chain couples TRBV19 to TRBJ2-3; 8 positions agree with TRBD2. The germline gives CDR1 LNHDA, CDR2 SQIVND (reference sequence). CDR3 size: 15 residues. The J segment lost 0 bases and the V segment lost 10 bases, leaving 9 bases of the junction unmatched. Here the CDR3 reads CATDSGGRSTDTQYF. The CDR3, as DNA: TGTGCCACCGATTCGGGGGGGCGTAGCACAGATACGCAGTATTTT. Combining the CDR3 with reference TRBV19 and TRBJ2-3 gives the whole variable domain DGGITQSPKYLFRKEGQNVTLSCEQNLNHDAMYWYRQDPGQGLRLIYYSQIVNDFQKGDIAEGYSVSREKKESFPLTVTSAQKNPTAFYLCATDSGGRSTDTQYFGPGTRLTVL.

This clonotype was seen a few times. CDR3 nucleotide sequence: TGTGCCAGTAGGGATGGGACAGGACTTACTTCTGGAAACACCATATATTTT. Its translation is CASRDGTGLTSGNTIYF. V gene TRBV7-9 combines with J gene TRBJ1-3, with 8 bases identical to TRBD1. Germline lookup yields CDR1 SEHNR and CDR2 FQNEAQ (reference sequence). Unmatched junction bases numbered 14, after V lost 9 bases and J lost 1 base. This CDR3 is 17 amino acids long.

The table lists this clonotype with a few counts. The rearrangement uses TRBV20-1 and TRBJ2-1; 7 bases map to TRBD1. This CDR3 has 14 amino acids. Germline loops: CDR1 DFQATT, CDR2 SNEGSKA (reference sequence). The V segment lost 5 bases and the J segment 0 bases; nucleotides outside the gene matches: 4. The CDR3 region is CSAPDRSSYNEQFF. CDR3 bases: TGCAGTGCTCCGGACAGGAGCTCCTACAATGAGCAGTTCTTC.

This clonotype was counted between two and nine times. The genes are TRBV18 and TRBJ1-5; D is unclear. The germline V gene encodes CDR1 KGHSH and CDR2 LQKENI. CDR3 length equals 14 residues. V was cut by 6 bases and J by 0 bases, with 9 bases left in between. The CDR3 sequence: CASSREHSNQPQHF. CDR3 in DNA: TGTGCCAGCTCCCGAGAGCATAGCAATCAGCCCCAGCATTTT.

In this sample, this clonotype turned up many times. CDR3 residues: CSVVRGLAPETQYF. In DNA form, the CDR3 reads TGCAGCGTTGTTCGGGGACTAGCTCCAGAGACCCAGTACTTC. The chain recombines TRBV29-1 with TRBJ2-5; 9 bases are a match to TRBD2. This CDR3 region has 14 residues. The junction had 7 bases not matched to a gene; V was cut back by 4 bases and J by 4 bases. The germline V gene encodes CDR1 SQVTM and CDR2 ANQGSEA. Combining the CDR3 with reference TRBV29-1 and TRBJ2-5 gives the whole variable domain SAVISQKPSRDICQRGTSLTIQCQVDSQVTMMFWYRQQPGQSLTLIATANQGSEATYESGFVIDKFPISRPNLTFSTLTVSNMSPEDSSIYLCSVVRGLAPETQYFGPGTRLLVL.

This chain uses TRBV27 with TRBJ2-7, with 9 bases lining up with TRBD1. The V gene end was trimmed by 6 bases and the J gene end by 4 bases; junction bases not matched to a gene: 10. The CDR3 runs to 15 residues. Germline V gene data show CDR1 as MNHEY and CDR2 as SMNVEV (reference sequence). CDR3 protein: CASRERTGAGYEQYF. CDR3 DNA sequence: TGTGCCAGCAGAGAGCGGACAGGGGCGGGGTACGAGCAGTACTTC.

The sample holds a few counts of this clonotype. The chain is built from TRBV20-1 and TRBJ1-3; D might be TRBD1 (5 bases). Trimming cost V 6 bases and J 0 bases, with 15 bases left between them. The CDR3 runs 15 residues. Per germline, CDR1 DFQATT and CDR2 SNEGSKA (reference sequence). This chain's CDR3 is CSASSWDHSGNTIYF. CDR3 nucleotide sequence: TGCAGTGCATCATCCTGGGACCACTCTGGAAACACCATATATTTT.

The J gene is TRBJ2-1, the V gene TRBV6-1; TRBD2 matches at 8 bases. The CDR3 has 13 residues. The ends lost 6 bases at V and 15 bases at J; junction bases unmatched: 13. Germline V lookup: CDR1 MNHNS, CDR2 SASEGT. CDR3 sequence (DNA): TGTGCCAGCAGCTCCCGGGGGGGGTTAGAGGGGTTCTTC. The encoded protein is CASSSRGGLEGFF.